Included here is one TCR beta chain sequence, with context. What it binds is unknown. TCRdb's table, derived via immunoSEQ multiplex PCR, lists solely in-frame clones and lacks some. The repertoire holds about 36,000 clones, with approximately 80% as singletons. Time point of the sample: week 11, during vaccination. A 20-mer mutant IDH1 peptide at 300 ug was injected subcutaneously with topical imiquimod. The data are from a study of a mutant IDH1 vaccine in newly diagnosed glioma. At the level of the study: The initiation of vaccination occurred 4-6 weeks after radiotherapy alone, or with temozolomide cycles.

Germline values: CDR1 SGHVS, CDR2 FNYEAQ. The CDR3 extends over 15 amino acids. V shed 5 bases and J 7 bases; nucleotides not matched to a gene: 5. Sample: peripheral blood mononuclear cells (PBMCs), taken from a glioma patient whose treatment included an IDH1 peptide vaccine. The receptor was isolated from a woman under 40 with glioma. Some clones in this sample may be carry-over from other donors' samples. The rearrangement links TRBV7-6 to TRBJ2-1; 13 positions agree with TRBD2. The CDR3 nucleotides are TGTGCCAGCAGCCCGGGACTAGCGGGACTTAATGAGCAGTTCTTC. Translating it yields CASSPGLAGLNEQFF.